These T cell receptor beta chains were read from a single sample in a study of T cell responses to AZD1222 COVID-19 vaccine. TCRdb keeps only in-frame clones here, not all; method: immunoSEQ multiplex PCR. The sample lists about 140,000 clones, roughly nine tenths occurring once. The starting material was peripheral blood, obtained on day 0 of AZD1222 vaccination. The receptors originated from an adult in good health. Both conserved end residues are part of each CDR3. A D gene is named only where the DNA matches it firmly. Rows give clone size only sometimes, using once, few, many, or a class for an expanded clone.

D gene	V gene	clone size	J gene	CDR3 DNA	CDR3 protein
NA	TRBV7-8	once	TRBJ1-6	TGTGCCAGCAGCCGAGATTCACCCCTCCACTTT	CASSRDSPLHF
NA	TRBV27	NA	TRBJ2-3	TGTGCCAGCAGTTTACGCACAGATACGCAGTATTTT	CASSLRTDTQYF
NA	TRBV12-3/TRBV12-4	NA	TRBJ1-5	TGTGCCAGCAGTTTAGTAGGGCAGGGCCAAAAGCATTTT	CASSLVGQGQKHF
NA	TRBV28	NA	TRBJ1-1	TGTGCCAGCAGTCCGGCGACGGGGGGATACACTGAAGCTTTCTTT	CASSPATGGYTEAFF
TRBD1	TRBV18	NA	TRBJ2-7	TGTGCCAGCTCACAGGGGGACAGCACCTACGAGCAGTACTTC	CASSQGDSTYEQYF
NA	TRBV27	NA	TRBJ1-2	TGTGCCAGCAGTCCCTCTGGGGGGGAGTACCACTATGGCTACACCTTC	CASSPSGGEYHYGYTF
NA	TRBV2	NA	TRBJ1-5	TGTGCCAGCAGGAACAGAGATAGCAATCAGCCCCAGCATTTT	CASRNRDSNQPQHF
TRBD1	TRBV5-4	few	TRBJ1-2	TGTGCCAGCAGCCCGGAGCGGACAGGGCGAAAGGGCTACACCTTC	CASSPERTGRKGYTF
TRBD2	TRBV7-9	NA	TRBJ2-3	TGTGCCAGCAGCTCAACGGGAGGAAGCACAGATACGCAGTATTTT	CASSSTGGSTDTQYF
TRBD1	TRBV12-5	NA	TRBJ1-5	TGTGCTAGTGGTCTGGACAGGGGGGTTCAGCCCCAGCATTTT	CASGLDRGVQPQHF
NA	TRBV15	NA	TRBJ1-1	TGTGCCACCAGTAGGGTGGAGGGCACGAACACTGAAGCTTTCTTT	CATSRVEGTNTEAFF
TRBD2	TRBV28	NA	TRBJ2-1	TGTGCCAGCATTCGGGGGGGCGCCTACAATGAGCAGTTCTTC	CASIRGGAYNEQFF
NA	TRBV28	NA	TRBJ1-1	TGTGCCAGCAGTTCCCGGACTGAAGCTTTCTTT	CASSSRTEAFF
TRBD1	TRBV5-1	NA	TRBJ2-1	TGCGCCAGCAGCTTGGATGGGACAGGGTTTAATGAGCAGTTCTTC	CASSLDGTGFNEQFF
NA	TRBV5-8	NA	TRBJ1-1	TGTGCCAGCAGCAAAATCCGGGACGCATGGAACACTGAAGCTTTCTTT	CASSKIRDAWNTEAFF
TRBD2	TRBV7-9	NA	TRBJ2-3	TGTGCCAGCAGCTTAGGGACTAGCGGCCTCCGCACAGATACGCAGTATTTT	CASSLGTSGLRTDTQYF
NA	TRBV7-9	few	TRBJ1-5	TGTGCCAGCAGCTTAGACCTAAATCAGCCCCAGCATTTT	CASSLDLNQPQHF
NA	TRBV6-2/TRBV6-3	NA	TRBJ1-4	TGTGCCAGCAGTTACTCGGTGAAGACTAATGAAAAACTGTTTTTT	CASSYSVKTNEKLFF
NA	TRBV5-1	once	TRBJ1-1	TGCGCCAGCAGCCCCGGGCCCCCTGAAGCTTTCTTT	CASSPGPPEAFF
TRBD1	TRBV6-1	NA	TRBJ1-1	TGTGCCAGCAGTGAAGGGACAGGGCTAGGGAACACTGAAGCTTTCTTT	CASSEGTGLGNTEAFF
TRBD2	TRBV7-9	NA	TRBJ2-1	TGTGCCAGCAGCCTCACTATGCGGGGGGAGCAGTTCTTC	CASSLTMRGEQFF
NA	TRBV6-5	NA	TRBJ1-1	TGTGCCAGCATGGTGAGGGGGGGGACTGAAGCTTTCTTT	CASMVRGGTEAFF